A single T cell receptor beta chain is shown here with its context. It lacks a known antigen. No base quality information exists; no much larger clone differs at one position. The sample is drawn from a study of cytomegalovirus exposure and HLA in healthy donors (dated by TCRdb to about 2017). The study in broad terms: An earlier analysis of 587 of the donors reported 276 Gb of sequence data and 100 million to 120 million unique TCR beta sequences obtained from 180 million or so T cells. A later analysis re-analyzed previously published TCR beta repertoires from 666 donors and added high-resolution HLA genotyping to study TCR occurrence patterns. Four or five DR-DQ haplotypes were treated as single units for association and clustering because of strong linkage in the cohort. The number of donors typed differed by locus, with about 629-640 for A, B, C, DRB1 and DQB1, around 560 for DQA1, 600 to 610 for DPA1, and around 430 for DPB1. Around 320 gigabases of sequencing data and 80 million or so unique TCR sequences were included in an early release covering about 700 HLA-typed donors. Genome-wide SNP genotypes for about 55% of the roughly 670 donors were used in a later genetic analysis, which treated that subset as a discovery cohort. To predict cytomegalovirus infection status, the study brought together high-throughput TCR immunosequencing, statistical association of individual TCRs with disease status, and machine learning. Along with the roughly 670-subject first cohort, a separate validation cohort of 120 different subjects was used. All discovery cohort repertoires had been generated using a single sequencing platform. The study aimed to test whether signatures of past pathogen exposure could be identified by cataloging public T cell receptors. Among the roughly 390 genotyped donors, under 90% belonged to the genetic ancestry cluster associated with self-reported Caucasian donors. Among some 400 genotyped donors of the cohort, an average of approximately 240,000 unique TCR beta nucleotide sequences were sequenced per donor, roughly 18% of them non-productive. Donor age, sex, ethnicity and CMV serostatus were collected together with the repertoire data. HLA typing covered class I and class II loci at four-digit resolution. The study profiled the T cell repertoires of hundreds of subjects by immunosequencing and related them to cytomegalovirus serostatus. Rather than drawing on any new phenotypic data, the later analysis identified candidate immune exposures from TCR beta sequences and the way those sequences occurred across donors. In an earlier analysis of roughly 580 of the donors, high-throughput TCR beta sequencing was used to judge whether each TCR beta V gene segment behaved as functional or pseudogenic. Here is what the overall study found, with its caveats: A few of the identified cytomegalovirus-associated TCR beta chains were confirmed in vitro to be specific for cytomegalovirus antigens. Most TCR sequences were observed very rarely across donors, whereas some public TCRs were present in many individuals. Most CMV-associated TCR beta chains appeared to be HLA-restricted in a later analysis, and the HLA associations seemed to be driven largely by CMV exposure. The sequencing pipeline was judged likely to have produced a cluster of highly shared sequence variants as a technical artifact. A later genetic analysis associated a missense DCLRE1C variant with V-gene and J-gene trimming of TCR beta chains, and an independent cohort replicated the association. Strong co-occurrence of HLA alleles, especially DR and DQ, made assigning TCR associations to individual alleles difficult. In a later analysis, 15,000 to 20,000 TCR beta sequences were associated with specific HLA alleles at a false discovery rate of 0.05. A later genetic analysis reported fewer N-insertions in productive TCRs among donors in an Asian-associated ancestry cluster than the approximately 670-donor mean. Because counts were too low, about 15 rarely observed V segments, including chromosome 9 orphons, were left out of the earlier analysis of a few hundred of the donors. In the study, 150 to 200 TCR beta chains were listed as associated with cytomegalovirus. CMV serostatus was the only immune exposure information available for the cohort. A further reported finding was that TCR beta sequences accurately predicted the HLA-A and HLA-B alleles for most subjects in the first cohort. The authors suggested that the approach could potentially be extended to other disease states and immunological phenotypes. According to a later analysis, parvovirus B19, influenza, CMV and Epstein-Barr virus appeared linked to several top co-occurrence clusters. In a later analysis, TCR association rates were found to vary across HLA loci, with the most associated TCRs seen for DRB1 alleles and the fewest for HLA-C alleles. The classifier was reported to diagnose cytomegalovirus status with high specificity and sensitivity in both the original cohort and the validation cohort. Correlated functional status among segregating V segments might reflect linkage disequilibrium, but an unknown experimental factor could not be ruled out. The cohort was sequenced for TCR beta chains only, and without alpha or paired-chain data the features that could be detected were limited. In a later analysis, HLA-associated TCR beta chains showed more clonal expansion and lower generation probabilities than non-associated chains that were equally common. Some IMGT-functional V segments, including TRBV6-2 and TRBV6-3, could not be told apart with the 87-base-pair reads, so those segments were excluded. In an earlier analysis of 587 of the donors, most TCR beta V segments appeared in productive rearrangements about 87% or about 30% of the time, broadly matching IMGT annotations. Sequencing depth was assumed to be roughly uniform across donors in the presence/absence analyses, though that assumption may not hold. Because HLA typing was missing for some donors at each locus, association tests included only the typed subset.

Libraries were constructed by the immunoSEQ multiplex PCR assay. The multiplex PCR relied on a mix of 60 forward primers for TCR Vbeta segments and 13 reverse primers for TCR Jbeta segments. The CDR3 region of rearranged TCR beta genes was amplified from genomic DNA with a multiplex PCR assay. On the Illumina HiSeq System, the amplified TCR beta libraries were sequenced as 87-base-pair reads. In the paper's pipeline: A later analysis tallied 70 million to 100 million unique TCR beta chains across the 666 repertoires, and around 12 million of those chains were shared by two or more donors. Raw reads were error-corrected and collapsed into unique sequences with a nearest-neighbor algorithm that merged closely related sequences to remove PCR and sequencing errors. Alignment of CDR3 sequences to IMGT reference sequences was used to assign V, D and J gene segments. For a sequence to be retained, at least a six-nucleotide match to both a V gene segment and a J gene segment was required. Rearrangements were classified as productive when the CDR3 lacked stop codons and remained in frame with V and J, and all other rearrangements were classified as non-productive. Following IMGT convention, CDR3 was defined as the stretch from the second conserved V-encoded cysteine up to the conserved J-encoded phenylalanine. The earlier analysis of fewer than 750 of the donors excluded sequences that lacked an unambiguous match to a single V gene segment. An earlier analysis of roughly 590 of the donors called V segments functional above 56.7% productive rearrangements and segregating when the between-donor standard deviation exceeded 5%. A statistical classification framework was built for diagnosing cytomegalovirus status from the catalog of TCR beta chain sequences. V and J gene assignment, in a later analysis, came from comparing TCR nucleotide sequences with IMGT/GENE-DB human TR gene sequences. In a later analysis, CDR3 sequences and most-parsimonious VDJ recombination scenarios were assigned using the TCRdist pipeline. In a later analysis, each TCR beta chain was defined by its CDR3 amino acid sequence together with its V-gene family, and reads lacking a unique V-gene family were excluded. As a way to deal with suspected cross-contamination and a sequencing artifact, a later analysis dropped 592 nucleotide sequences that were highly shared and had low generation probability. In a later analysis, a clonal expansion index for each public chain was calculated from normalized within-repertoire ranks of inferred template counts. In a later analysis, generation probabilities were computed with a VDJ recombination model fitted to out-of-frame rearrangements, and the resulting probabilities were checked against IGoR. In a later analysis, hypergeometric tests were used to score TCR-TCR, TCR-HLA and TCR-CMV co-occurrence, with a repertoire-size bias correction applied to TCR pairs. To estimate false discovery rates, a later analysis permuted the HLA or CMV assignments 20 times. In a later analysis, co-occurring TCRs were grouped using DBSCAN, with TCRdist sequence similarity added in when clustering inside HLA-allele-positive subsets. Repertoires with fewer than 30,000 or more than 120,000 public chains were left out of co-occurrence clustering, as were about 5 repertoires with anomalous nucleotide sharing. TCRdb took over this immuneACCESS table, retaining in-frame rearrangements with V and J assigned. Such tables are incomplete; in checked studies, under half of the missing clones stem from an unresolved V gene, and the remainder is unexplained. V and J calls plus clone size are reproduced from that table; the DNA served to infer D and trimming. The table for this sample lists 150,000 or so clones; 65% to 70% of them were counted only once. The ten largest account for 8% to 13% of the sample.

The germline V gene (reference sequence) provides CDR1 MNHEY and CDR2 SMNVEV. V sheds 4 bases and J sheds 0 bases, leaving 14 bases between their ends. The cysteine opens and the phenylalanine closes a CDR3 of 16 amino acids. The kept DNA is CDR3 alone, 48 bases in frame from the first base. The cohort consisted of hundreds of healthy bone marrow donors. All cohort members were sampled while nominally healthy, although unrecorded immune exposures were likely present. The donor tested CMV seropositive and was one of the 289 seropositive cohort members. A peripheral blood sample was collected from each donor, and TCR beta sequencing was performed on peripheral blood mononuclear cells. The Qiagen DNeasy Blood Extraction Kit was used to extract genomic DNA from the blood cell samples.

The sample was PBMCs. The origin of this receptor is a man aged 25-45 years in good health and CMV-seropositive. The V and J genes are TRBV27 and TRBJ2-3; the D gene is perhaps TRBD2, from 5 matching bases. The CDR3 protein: CASSYWENPSTDTQYF. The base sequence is TGTGCCAGCAGTTACTGGGAGAACCCTAGCACAGATACGCAGTATTTT.